This T cell receptor (beta chain) was sequenced during a study of T cell repertoires in cytomegalovirus infection. Study-wide context: HLA-C-restricted CMV epitopes, recently identified, and well-studied HLA-B-restricted ones were used by the study. Indications came from public TCR beta signatures; they pointed to CMV infection and to a matching HLA type.

TCRdb passed the reads through MiXCR, listing each CDR3 protein once. The table shows 600,000 to 700,000 distinct CDR3 sequences, with roughly 36% occurring only once. Study-level points and caveats: The cumulative frequency of public TCR beta families distinguished individuals who carried CMV together with the relevant HLA. HLA-C-restricted CMV-specific TCR beta clonotypes prevailed in the ex vivo response.

This clonotype was recorded many times. Its antigen is undetermined. Germline V lookup: CDR1 SGHTA, CDR2 FQGNSA. The length of the CDR3 is 13 residues. Trimming stripped 3 bases from V and 6 bases from J, with 11 bases between. The source was cultured PBMCs, collected from culture after CMV antigen stimulation. The J gene is TRBJ1-2, the V gene TRBV7-2; no reliable D call. The TCR was taken from a human donor in good health (CMV status not recorded). Some clones in this sample may be carry-over from other donors' samples. The CDR3 loop is CASSFGVGHGYTF. CDR3 DNA: TGTGCCAGCAGCTTTGGGGTTGGTCATGGCTACACCTTC.